This T cell receptor (beta chain) was documented in a study of monozygotic twins with inflammatory bowel disease. Germline V gives CDR1 KGHSH, CDR2 LQKENI. CDR3 length: 15 residues. The authors ran two nested PCRs of around 15 and 10 cycles on TCRalpha and TCRbeta cDNA. TCRdb reprocessed the 5' RACE reads, with one entry per CDR3 protein and no DNA. Its listing shows around 380,000 distinct CDR3 sequences. A word on this clonotype: The antigen is undetermined.

Overall study findings and caveats: Individual T cell subtypes were not distinguishable.

Material: blood. The TCR was taken from a human donor with ulcerative colitis or Crohn's disease, or a healthy co-twin of an affected twin (not recorded which). The rearrangement uses TRBV18 and TRBJ1-2; with no DNA, the TCRdb D assignment of TRBD1 cannot be verified. The CDR3 is CASSPKNQGSHGYTF.